The T cell receptor (beta chain) under discussion was sequenced for a study of shared clonotypes between healthy human individuals. This clone occurred a few times. This CDR3 contains 15 residues. V lost 6 bases, J lost 1 base, and 16 bases lay in between. Germline V CDR1 and CDR2: SGHRS, YFSETQ. Each PCR replicate run on unsorted PBMC took in approximately 300 ng DNA, roughly 29,000 T cell genomes. Profiling relied on immunoSEQ multiplex PCR, and the TCRdb table lists in-frame clones only, not all of them. The sample shows a few hundred thousand clones, around 80% of them seen only once. The chain uses TRBV5-1 and TRBJ2-5, with D possibly TRBD2 on 7 matching bases. The source material was PBMCs. This sequence was found in a middle-aged woman in good health. Some clones in this sample may be carry-over from other donors' samples. The CDR3 sequence is CASNNQGTIQETQYF. The CDR3 nucleotides are TGCGCCAGCAACAATCAGGGGACTATCCAAGAGACCCAGTACTTC.